Included here is one T cell receptor (beta chain) sequence, with context. For a library built for alpha chains, this beta chain is a stray read; little rests on its size. The CDR3 totals 14 residues. The germline gives CDR1 MNHNS, CDR2 SASEGT. Losses at the gene ends were 6 bases for V and 6 bases for J; bases not matched to a gene: 8. TCRdb ran MiXCR on the RT-PCR reads and lists one entry per CDR3 protein. The sample comprises some 6,500 distinct CDR3 sequences, approximately 91% of which are singletons, and roughly 8% rests with the top ten. The source of this sequence is a female donor in good health, serving as a healthy control. The V gene is TRBV6-1, the J gene TRBJ2-3; 8 nucleotides agree with TRBD2. Specimen: memory CD4+ T cells from blood. The CDR3 nucleotides are TGTGCCAGCAGGAAGCGGGAGCTCCCGGATACGCAGTATTTT. Amino acid sequence: CASRKRELPDTQYF.